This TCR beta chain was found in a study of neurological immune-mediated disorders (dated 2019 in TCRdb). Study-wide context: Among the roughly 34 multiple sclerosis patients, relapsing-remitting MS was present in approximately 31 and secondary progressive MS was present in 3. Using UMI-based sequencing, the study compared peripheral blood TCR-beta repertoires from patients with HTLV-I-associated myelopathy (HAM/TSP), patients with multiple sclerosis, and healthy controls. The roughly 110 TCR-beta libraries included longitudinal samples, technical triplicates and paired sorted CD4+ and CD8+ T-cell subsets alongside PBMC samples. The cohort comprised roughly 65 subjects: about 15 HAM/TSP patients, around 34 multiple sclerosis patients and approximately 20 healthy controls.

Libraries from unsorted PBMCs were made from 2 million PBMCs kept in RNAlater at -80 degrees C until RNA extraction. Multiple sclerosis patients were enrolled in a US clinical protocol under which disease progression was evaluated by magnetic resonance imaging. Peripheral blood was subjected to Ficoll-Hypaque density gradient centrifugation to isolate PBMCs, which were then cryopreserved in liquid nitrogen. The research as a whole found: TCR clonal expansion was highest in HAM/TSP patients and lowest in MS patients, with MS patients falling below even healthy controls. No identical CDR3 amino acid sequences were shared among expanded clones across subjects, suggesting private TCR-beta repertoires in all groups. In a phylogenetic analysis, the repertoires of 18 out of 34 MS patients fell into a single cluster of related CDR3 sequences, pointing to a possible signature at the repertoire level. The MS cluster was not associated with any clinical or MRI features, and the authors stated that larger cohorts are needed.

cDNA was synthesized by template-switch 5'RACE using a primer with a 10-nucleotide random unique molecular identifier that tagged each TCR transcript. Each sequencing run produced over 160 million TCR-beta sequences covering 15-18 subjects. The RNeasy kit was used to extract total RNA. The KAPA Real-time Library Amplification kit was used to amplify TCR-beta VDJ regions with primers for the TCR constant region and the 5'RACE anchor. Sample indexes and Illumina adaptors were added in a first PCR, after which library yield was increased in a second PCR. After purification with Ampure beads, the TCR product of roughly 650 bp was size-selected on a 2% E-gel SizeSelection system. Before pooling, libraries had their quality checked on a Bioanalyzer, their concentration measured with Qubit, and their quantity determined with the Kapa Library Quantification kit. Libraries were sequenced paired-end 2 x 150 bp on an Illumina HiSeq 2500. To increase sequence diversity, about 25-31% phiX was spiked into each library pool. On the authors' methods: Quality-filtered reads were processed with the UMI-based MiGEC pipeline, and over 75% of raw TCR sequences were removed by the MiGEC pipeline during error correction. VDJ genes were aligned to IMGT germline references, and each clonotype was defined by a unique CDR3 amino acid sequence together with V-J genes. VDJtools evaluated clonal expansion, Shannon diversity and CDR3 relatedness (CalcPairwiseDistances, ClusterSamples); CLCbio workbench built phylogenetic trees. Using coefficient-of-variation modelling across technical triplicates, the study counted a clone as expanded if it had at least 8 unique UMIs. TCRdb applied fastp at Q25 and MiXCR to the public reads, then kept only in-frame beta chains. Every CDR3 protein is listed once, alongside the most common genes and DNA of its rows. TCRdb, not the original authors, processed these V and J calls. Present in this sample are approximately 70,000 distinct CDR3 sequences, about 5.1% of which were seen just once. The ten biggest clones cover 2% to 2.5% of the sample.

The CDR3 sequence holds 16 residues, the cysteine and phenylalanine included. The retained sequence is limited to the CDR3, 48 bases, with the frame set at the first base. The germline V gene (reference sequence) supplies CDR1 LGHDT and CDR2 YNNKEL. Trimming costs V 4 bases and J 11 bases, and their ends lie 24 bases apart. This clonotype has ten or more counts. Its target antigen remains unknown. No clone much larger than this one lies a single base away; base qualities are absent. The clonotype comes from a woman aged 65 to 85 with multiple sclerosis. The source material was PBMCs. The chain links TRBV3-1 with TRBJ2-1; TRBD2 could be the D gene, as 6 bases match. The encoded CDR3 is CASSPKGLGGTDQQFF. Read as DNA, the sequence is TGTGCCAGCAGCCCCAAGGGACTGGGTGGTACAGATCAGCAGTTCTTC.